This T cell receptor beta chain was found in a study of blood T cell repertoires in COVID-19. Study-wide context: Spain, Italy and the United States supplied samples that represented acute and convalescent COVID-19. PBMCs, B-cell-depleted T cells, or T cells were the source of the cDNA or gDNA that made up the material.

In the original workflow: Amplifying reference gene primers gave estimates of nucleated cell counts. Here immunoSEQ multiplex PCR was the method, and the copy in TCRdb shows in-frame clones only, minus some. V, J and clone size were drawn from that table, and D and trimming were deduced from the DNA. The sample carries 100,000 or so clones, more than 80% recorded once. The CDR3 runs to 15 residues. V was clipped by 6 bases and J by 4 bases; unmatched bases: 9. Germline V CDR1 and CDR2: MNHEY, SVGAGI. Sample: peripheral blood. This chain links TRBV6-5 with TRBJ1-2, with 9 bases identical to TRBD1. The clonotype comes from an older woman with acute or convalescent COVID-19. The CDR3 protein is CASSPQGARTYGYTF. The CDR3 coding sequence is TGTGCCAGCAGCCCACAGGGGGCGCGAACCTATGGCTACACCTTC.